The 20 T cell receptor beta chains below all came from one sample that was sequenced in a study of T cell responses to AZD1222 COVID-19 vaccine. Some clones are missing from TCRdb's copy, which holds only in-frame ones; the method was immunoSEQ multiplex PCR. The table includes 65,000 to 75,000 clones, around 84% detected once. The sequencing here drew on peripheral blood, taken on day 0 of AZD1222 vaccination. Every receptor here comes from an adult in good health.

The chain recombines TRBV9 with TRBJ1-1, with D possibly matching TRBD1 (6 bases). Trimming took off 0 bases at V and 4 bases at J, with 13 bases between the two ends. Germline V lookup: CDR1 SGDLS, CDR2 YYNGEE. The CDR3 sequence is 15 residues long. CDR3 residues: CASSVVDSQSTEAFF. The CDR3 DNA sequence: TGTGCCAGCAGCGTAGTGGACAGCCAGAGCACTGAAGCTTTCTTT.

The chain recombines TRBV7-8 with TRBJ1-2; 8 bases are a match to TRBD1. Germline CDR1 is SGHVS and CDR2 is FQNEAQ. The CDR3 extends over 19 amino acids. The V and J ends lost 0 bases and 3 bases, in that order; junction bases with no gene match: 15. The CDR3 here is CASSLAFVTGEAVDYGYTF. The CDR3 region has the DNA TGTGCCAGCAGCTTAGCCTTTGTGACAGGGGAAGCTGTGGACTATGGCTACACCTTC. Filled out from reference TRBV7-8 and TRBJ1-2, the complete variable domain reads GAGVSQSPRYKVAKRGQDVALRCDPISGHVSLFWYQQALGQGPEFLTYFQNEAQLDKSGLPSDRFFAERPEGSVSTLKIQRTQQEDSAVYLCASSLAFVTGEAVDYGYTFGSGTRLTVV.

V and J are TRBV2 and TRBJ1-5; 8 nucleotides match TRBD1. The CDR3 covers 14 residues. V was pared by 6 bases and J by 2 bases, with 3 bases of the junction left unmatched. Germline CDR1 SNHLY, CDR2 FYNNEI. The CDR3 region has the DNA TGTGCCAGCAGGCAACAGGGGGGCAATCAGCCCCAGCATTTT. This translates into CASRQQGGNQPQHF.

This clone was counted a few times. The chain combines TRBV11-2 with TRBJ2-1, with 7 bases that match TRBD2. J gave up 7 bases and V 3 bases, and 6 bases lay outside the gene matches. The germline V gene encodes CDR1 SGHAT and CDR2 FQNNGV. The CDR3 spans 14 residues. The CDR3 spells CASSFSLAGNEQFF. The CDR3 DNA reads as TGTGCCAGCAGCTTTAGTTTAGCGGGTAATGAGCAGTTCTTC.

This clone was seen more than once but under ten times. The chain links TRBV7-3 to TRBJ1-1; the D is unclear. Trimming left V 2 bases short and J 1 base short, with 5 bases between. Germline CDR1 SGHTA, CDR2 FQGTGA. This CDR3 spans 13 amino acids. CDR3 sequence: CASSLARNTEAFF. The CDR3 DNA follows: TGTGCCAGCAGCTTAGCACGGAACACTGAAGCTTTCTTT.

V is TRBV19 and J is TRBJ2-7, with no clear D. Germline CDR1 reads LNHDA; CDR2 reads SQIVND (reference sequence). V was pared by 3 bases and J by 2 bases, with 5 bases between. The CDR3 loop spans 12 amino acids. The chain's CDR3 is CASSMDAYEQYF. The CDR3 DNA follows: TGTGCCAGTAGTATGGATGCCTACGAGCAGTACTTC. The full variable domain, rest sourced from reference TRBV19 and TRBJ2-7, is DGGITQSPKYLFRKEGQNVTLSCEQNLNHDAMYWYRQDPGQGLRLIYYSQIVNDFQKGDIAEGYSVSREKKESFPLTVTSAQKNPTAFYLCASSMDAYEQYFGPGTRLTVT.

The V gene is TRBV21-1, the J gene TRBJ2-7; TRBD1, the table's D call, lacks a check against the DNA. TRBV21-1 is a listed pseudogene. This CDR3 region has 17 residues. The DNA for the CDR3 is TGTGCCAGCAGCAAAGAAGGCTCTGGGGGCAGCTTGTACGAGCAGTACTTC. Amino acids: CASSKEGSGGSLYEQYF.

J is TRBJ2-2 and V is TRBV7-2, with TRBD2 matching over 7 bases. CDR1 is SGHTA and CDR2 is FQGNSA in the germline V gene. The CDR3 consists of 14 residues. Trimming at V came to 2 bases and at J to 8 bases, leaving 5 bases not matched to a gene. CDR3 nucleotide sequence: TGTGCCAGCAGCTTATTTGCCGGGAGGGGGGAGCTGTTTTTT. This encodes CASSLFAGRGELFF.

Notes on this clone: Compared with germline, one end of the junction differs, possibly owing to a read error. This chain joins TRBV7-7 and TRBJ2-5; TRBD1 matches 7 bases. The V gene's germline CDR1 is SSHAT and CDR2 FNYEAQ (reference sequence). This CDR3 has 17 residues. CDR3 DNA sequence: TGTGCTAGCAGCCCGACTTTGACAGGGTCGGCGCAAGAGACCCAGTACTTC. Amino acids: CASSPTLTGSAQETQYF.

This clone was counted only a few times. The chain links TRBV9 to TRBJ2-3; TRBD2 matches at 9 bases. The V segment lost 0 bases and the J segment 5 bases; nucleotides outside the gene matches: 4. The CDR3 runs to 15 residues. Germline CDR1 is SGDLS and CDR2 is YYNGEE. The CDR3 here is CASSVASGVIDTQYF. CDR3 nucleotide sequence: TGTGCCAGCAGCGTAGCTAGCGGGGTAATAGATACGCAGTATTTT. Using reference TRBV9 and TRBJ2-3 for the parts outside the CDR3, the full variable domain is DSGVTQTPKHLITATGQRVTLRCSPRSGDLSVYWYQQSLDQGLQFLIQYYNGEERAKGNILERFSAQQFPDLHSELNLSSLELGDSALYFCASSVASGVIDTQYFGPGTRLTVL.

This clone was seen once. This chain links TRBV11-2 with TRBJ1-3, with 8 bases that match TRBD1. Losses at the gene ends were 3 bases for V and 0 bases for J; bases not matched to a gene: 4. Germline CDR1 is SGHAT and CDR2 is FQNNGV. The CDR3 is 16 residues long. The CDR3 spells CASSLGQVISGNTIYF. CDR3 coding DNA: TGTGCCAGCAGCTTGGGACAGGTTATCTCTGGAAACACCATATATTTT.

The rearrangement links TRBV27 to TRBJ2-2; 8 bases map to TRBD1. Germline CDR1 reads MNHEY; CDR2 reads SMNVEV (reference sequence). The V gene end was trimmed by 5 bases and the J gene end by 7 bases; junction bases not matched to a gene: 3. The CDR3 contains 13 residues. The chain's CDR3 is CASSRQGNGELFF. CDR3 nucleotide sequence: TGTGCCAGCAGTCGACAGGGGAACGGGGAGCTGTTTTTT.

This clone has more than one count but fewer than ten. The chain carries TRBV27 and TRBJ1-5; no clear D. Germline CDR1 is MNHEY and CDR2 is SMNVEV (reference sequence). This CDR3 spans 16 amino acids. The V and J ends lost 3 bases and 6 bases respectively, with 18 bases between them. The chain's CDR3 is CASSFRSSRGFQPQHF. The DNA of the CDR3 is TGTGCCAGCAGTTTCCGGTCAAGTCGAGGGTTTCAGCCCCAGCATTTT.

CDR3 in DNA: TGTGCCAGCAGCCCAGGACAGTTCCTCTTCTTT. This encodes CASSPGQFLFF. The V and J genes are TRBV7-8 and TRBJ1-1; perhaps TRBD1 as D (6 bases). Germline CDR1 is SGHVS and CDR2 is FQNEAQ. The CDR3 is 11 amino acids. The V end was cut by 5 bases, the J end by 14 bases, with 15 bases between.

Here the CDR3 DNA reads TGTGCCACCAGTGATTTGGGCGGGAGCGGGAATGAGCAGTTCTTC. It translates to CATSDLGGSGNEQFF. The genes are TRBV24-1 and TRBJ2-1, with TRBD2 matching 7 bases. The CDR3 totals 15 residues. The V segment lost 0 bases and the J segment 7 bases; nucleotides outside the gene matches: 5. Germline CDR1 KGHDR, CDR2 SFDVKD.

The chain uses TRBV5-1 and TRBJ2-2; no reliable D call. Germline loops: CDR1 SGHRS, CDR2 YFSETQ. This CDR3 spans 15 amino acids. V was cut by 2 bases and J by 0 bases, with 8 bases left in between. The CDR3 reads CASSFGGTNTGELFF. CDR3 DNA sequence: TGCGCCAGCAGCTTTGGTGGGACGAACACCGGGGAGCTGTTTTTT.

J is TRBJ2-7 and V is TRBV6-6; the D gene is possibly TRBD1 (6 bases). The germline V and J ends were trimmed by 3 bases and 4 bases, with 10 bases remaining between them. Germline CDR1 is MNHNY and CDR2 is SVGAGI (reference sequence). The CDR3 length is 13 residues. Written as DNA, the CDR3 is TGTGCCAGCAGTTATACAGGGCTTTACGAGCAGTACTTC. Its translation is CASSYTGLYEQYF.

The chain has TRBV6-5 and TRBJ2-2, with 7 bases that match TRBD1. Germline-derived CDR1 and CDR2 are MNHEY and SVGAGI. The CDR3 is made up of 14 amino acids. J was trimmed by 2 bases and V by 5 bases; bases with no gene match: 2. The CDR3 loop is CASSRTGNTGELFF. The DNA for the CDR3 is TGTGCCAGCAGTCGGACAGGCAACACCGGGGAGCTGTTTTTT.

The rearrangement joins TRBV6-5 to TRBJ1-3; D not resolved. CDR3 length: 14 amino acids. The V gene's germline CDR1 is MNHEY and CDR2 SVGAGI. V lost 6 bases and J 7 bases, leaving 16 bases between the germline ends. The CDR3 sequence is CASSPQSHRNTIYF. The CDR3 nucleotides read TGTGCCAGCAGCCCGCAAAGCCATAGGAACACCATATATTTT.

V and J are TRBV3-1 (or the pseudogene TRBV3-2) and TRBJ1-3, with no clear D. This CDR3 contains 18 residues. V was clipped by 1 base and J by 0 bases, with 16 bases between them. Germline V gives CDR1 LGHDT, CDR2 YNNKEL (reference sequence). The CDR3 protein is CASSQGRTDLNSGNTIYF. The CDR3 DNA reads TGTGCCAGCAGCCAAGGACGGACGGATCTTAACTCTGGAAACACCATATATTTT.